The present entry profiles one TCR beta chain with its context. Its cognate antigen has yet to be identified. No base quality values were provided; no much bigger clone lies one nucleotide off. The CDR3 runs 12 amino acids, cysteine and phenylalanine included. Only the CDR3 DNA stays, 36 bases, in frame from base 1. The germline V gene supplies CDR1 SGHTA and CDR2 FQGTGA. Trimming removed 5 bases from V and 6 bases from J; the gene matches leave 2 bases unexplained. TCRbeta CDR3 regions were amplified from genomic DNA using the immunoSEQ Assay, a bias-controlled multiplex PCR. The original pipeline was this. Within the assay, amplification of reference gene primers was used to estimate how many nucleated cells each sample contained. To quantify the absolute abundance of each unique TCRbeta CDR3 rearrangement, sequence reads were collapsed and filtered. Productive Simpson clonality was computed per sample as the square root of Simpson's diversity index over productive rearrangements. What TCRdb holds here is the immuneACCESS table cut down to in-frame rearrangements. Part of the clones is not present; checked against another copy, under half of the missing clones reflect an unresolved V gene, and the others are unexplained. The V and J calls and clone size were taken over from that table, and D and trimming were inferred from the DNA. The sample profile shows around 470,000 clones; around 90% of them were found once. Together, the top ten hold roughly 0.66% of the sample.

The sample originates from a study of blood T cell repertoires in COVID-19 (TCRdb year 2020). Background on the whole study: Samples from collaborators originated in the United States, Italy and Spain and spanned both the acute and convalescent phases of COVID-19. The material from the prospective study consisted of cDNA or gDNA derived from T cells, B-cell-depleted T cells, or PBMCs. The dataset comprised deeply sampled blood TCRbeta repertoires from subjects exposed to, actively infected with, or recovered from COVID-19. A freely available public database, intended as a resource for researchers studying the immune response to SARS-CoV-2, is where the repertoires were released. The samples were drawn from two sources: the first 160 participants of the ongoing ImmuneRACE study, and 1,200 or so subjects contributed by 6 global collaborators. A de-identified subject ID, COVID-19 status, age in years and sex were almost always included in the sample metadata. Where available, HLA class I and class II types were taken from metadata supplied by the sample provider and were not determined by assay-based typing. Overall study results and their limits: How much clinical and demographic metadata was included differed by source and by participant, and the metadata was provided uncurated.

Participants in the prospective study were aged roughly 18 to 100 years, lived in approximately 26 United States geographic areas, and enrolled through a virtual design. To assign participants to cohorts, the prospective study relied on clinical history that participants themselves reported in a screening survey and a study questionnaire. For ImmuneRACE Cohort 3, a participant was defined as recovered based on two consecutive negative NP/OP PCR tests, clearance by a healthcare professional, or resolution of symptoms. In the prospective study, mobile phlebotomists collected whole blood, serum and a nasopharyngeal or oropharyngeal swab from each participant. Additional blood draws and questionnaires over a roughly two-month period could optionally be provided by prospective study participants. Before DNA extraction, prospective study blood samples were shipped either frozen or at room temperature.

The TCR comes from a man aged 18 to 29 who had recovered from COVID-19. Recombination joined TRBV7-3 with TRBJ1-1, and 8 junctional nucleotides match TRBD1. Sequencing input: PBMCs or T cells enriched from blood (not recorded which). CDR3 sequence: CASSQQGAEAFF. The nucleotide sequence reads as follows: TGTGCCAGCAGCCAACAGGGGGCTGAAGCTTTCTTT.